A selection of T cell receptor beta chains follows, all from one sample in a study of cytomegalovirus exposure and HLA in healthy donors. The table came from immunoSEQ multiplex PCR; TCRdb's copy has only in-frame clones and leaves some out. The data show more than 85,000 clones, around 73% seen once. The sample taken for sequencing was PBMCs. These receptors were collected from a man aged 25-45 years in good health and CMV-seronegative. CDR3s include the opening cysteine and the closing phenylalanine or tryptophan. The D gene is left open where the match is weak. Expanded clones get a size class; other rows say once, few or many, or leave the size out.

D gene	V gene	J gene	clone size	CDR3 DNA	CDR3 protein
-	TRBV28	TRBJ1-5	-	TGTGCCAGCAAAAGGGGCGGGGGATATACGGGCAATCAGCCCCAGCATTTT	CASKRGGGYTGNQPQHF
TRBD2	TRBV9	TRBJ2-7	once	TGTGCCAGCAGCGCACCCGGACTAGACGAGCAGTACTTC	CASSAPGLDEQYF
-	TRBV9	TRBJ1-2	-	TGTGCCAGCAGCAATAGACAGAATGGCTACACCTTC	CASSNRQNGYTF
TRBD2	TRBV18	TRBJ2-5	-	TGTGCCAGCTCACGGCGGGGGGCTCAAGAGACCCAGTACTTC	CASSRRGAQETQYF
-	TRBV27	TRBJ2-7	-	TGTGCCAGCAGTCCCTTTGTAGGGGCCCACGAGCAGTACTTC	CASSPFVGAHEQYF
-	TRBV4-3	TRBJ1-5	-	TGCGCCAGCAGCCAGGAGGACGCTCCGTTCCAGCCCCAGCATTTT	CASSQEDAPFQPQHF
-	TRBV7-9	TRBJ2-7	few	TGTGCCAGCAGCGCGTACAGGGACGAGCAGTACTTC	CASSAYRDEQYF
-	TRBV7-9	TRBJ2-5	-	TGTGCCAGCAGCGTCAGGGGAGAGACCCAGTACTTC	CASSVRGETQYF
TRBD2	TRBV7-9	TRBJ2-5	-	TGTGCCAGCAGCTTGGGACGGGGGGGGCAAGAGACCCAGTACTTC	CASSLGRGGQETQYF
TRBD1	TRBV5-6	TRBJ2-3	-	TGTGCCAGCAGCGGGCAGGGGGAGCCAGCAGATACGCAGTATTTT	CASSGQGEPADTQYF
-	TRBV11-2	TRBJ2-3	-	TGTGCCAGCAGCTCCGGACAGCAGGATACAGATACGCAGTATTTT	CASSSGQQDTDTQYF
TRBD2	TRBV10-1	TRBJ2-3	-	TGCGCCAGCAGTGAATTCAGAGGCCCTGGAACGGGGGGAATAACAGATACGCAGTATTTT	CASSEFRGPGTGGITDTQYF
TRBD1	TRBV4-1	TRBJ1-6	-	TGCGCCAGCAGCCAAGCTATCTCGACAGGGGTCTCACCCCTCCACTTT	CASSQAISTGVSPLHF
TRBD2	TRBV18	TRBJ2-1	-	TGTGCCAGCTCACAGGGGACTAGCGGGGCCTACAATGAGCAGTTCTTC	CASSQGTSGAYNEQFF
TRBD1	TRBV28	TRBJ1-2	-	TGTGCCAGCAGTATGGGTGGACAGGGAGACTATGGCTACACCTTC	CASSMGGQGDYGYTF
-	TRBV11-2	TRBJ2-1	-	TGTGCCAGCACCGCGCTAGCGAGCTCCTACAATGAGCAGTTCTTC	CASTALASSYNEQFF
-	TRBV7-2	TRBJ1-3	-	TGTGCCAGCAGCCGATCGACAGGCGGATACTCTGGAAACACCATATATTTT	CASSRSTGGYSGNTIYF
-	TRBV9	TRBJ1-5	few	TGTGCCAGCAGCGATGCCGGGGGTGAAAATCAGCCCCAGCATTTT	CASSDAGGENQPQHF
TRBD1	TRBV6-5	TRBJ1-2	few	TGTGCCAGCAGACCGACAGGGCGCTATGGCTACACCTTC	CASRPTGRYGYTF
-	TRBV4-3	TRBJ2-1	-	TGCGCCAGCAGCCAAGGGGAGCGGTCCTACAATGAGCAGTTCTTC	CASSQGERSYNEQFF
-	TRBV9	TRBJ1-2	-	TGTGCCAGCAGCGTGTCCTACAGGGTGGGAGCTGGTGGCTACACCTTC	CASSVSYRVGAGGYTF
-	TRBV29-1	TRBJ2-7	-	TGCAGCGTCCAGGACATAGCCTACGAGCAGTACTTC	CSVQDIAYEQYF
-	TRBV7-9	TRBJ2-3	-	TGTGCCAGCAGCAACCTCCAGGGGGGTAGTAAAGATACGCAGTATTTT	CASSNLQGGSKDTQYF
TRBD1	TRBV5-8	TRBJ1-2	-	TGTGCCAGCACCTCCAGGGGGCTTTATGGCTACACCTTC	CASTSRGLYGYTF
-	TRBV6-1	TRBJ2-1	-	TGTGCCAGCAGTGGGCCACAATACAATGAGCAGTTCTTC	CASSGPQYNEQFF
-	TRBV2	TRBJ2-6	-	TGTGCCAGCACTGAGAGGGTCTCTGGGGCCAACGTCCTGACTTTC	CASTERVSGANVLTF
TRBD2	TRBV28	TRBJ2-1	-	TGTGCCAGCAGTTTAGTCGGGCTAGCGGGAGCCAGTGAGCAGTTCTTC	CASSLVGLAGASEQFF
TRBD2	TRBV28	TRBJ2-7	few	TGTGCCAGCAGTTTATCGGGCGGACTAGCGGGAGGGGTCGAGCAGTACTTC	CASSLSGGLAGGVEQYF
-	TRBV18	TRBJ1-1	-	TGTGCCAGCTCACCCCCCGGGAACGCGGGTGGTACTTTCTTT	CASSPPGNAGGTFF
-	TRBV6-5	TRBJ1-1	-	TGTGCCAGCAGTTACTTGGCGGGGAACACTGAAGCTTTCTTT	CASSYLAGNTEAFF
TRBD1	TRBV6-5	TRBJ1-5	few	TGTGCCAGCAGTAACTACAGGGGGCTTCATCAGCCCCAGCATTTT	CASSNYRGLHQPQHF
-	TRBV6-5	TRBJ2-3	-	TGTGCCAGCAGTTCGGACAGCCGCACAGATACGCAGTATTTT	CASSSDSRTDTQYF
TRBD1	TRBV19	TRBJ1-1	-	TGTGCCAGTAGTATAACCCCCGACAGGGCTGAAGCTTTCTTT	CASSITPDRAEAFF
TRBD1	TRBV5-1	TRBJ2-1	-	TGCGCCAGCAGCCACCTGGACAGGGGCGAGCAGTTCTTC	CASSHLDRGEQFF
-	TRBV4-3	TRBJ1-2	-	TGCGCCAGCAGCCAAGATTTTACAGTCAGCACGATCGATGGCTACACCTTC	CASSQDFTVSTIDGYTF
TRBD1	TRBV28	TRBJ2-7	-	TGTGCCAGCAGTCCCCTCCTGGGACAGGTAGGAGCAGGAGAGCAGTACTTC	CASSPLLGQVGAGEQYF
-	TRBV28	TRBJ2-5	-	TGTGCCAGCAGTTTTAGGGGCACAGGGTTACAGACCCAGTACTTC	CASSFRGTGLQTQYF
-	TRBV14	TRBJ1-2	-	TGTGCCAGCAGCCAAGATATAATCTATGGCTACACCTTC	CASSQDIIYGYTF
-	TRBV7-2	TRBJ1-1	-	TGTGCCAGCAGCCAGGGGACGGTGAACACTGAAGCTTTCTTT	CASSQGTVNTEAFF
-	TRBV7-9	TRBJ2-3	-	TGTGCCAGCAGCCCTACCCCGTTGACAGCTAGCACAGATACGCAGTATTTT	CASSPTPLTASTDTQYF
-	TRBV21-1	TRBJ2-2	-	TGTGCCAGCAGCCCTACATCGCCGGGACTAGCGGCCCATACAGGCACCGGGGAGCTGTTTTTT	CASSPTSPGLAAHTGTGELFF
-	TRBV6-5	TRBJ2-1	-	TGTGCCAGCAGCCCATCCGGAGATAGAGATGAGCAGTTCTTC	CASSPSGDRDEQFF
-	TRBV28	TRBJ2-5	-	TGTGCCAGCAGTCAGGGGCAATTGGAGACCCAGTACTTC	CASSQGQLETQYF
-	TRBV20-1	TRBJ2-2	-	TGCAGTGCTAGTTACGGCGGGGAGCTGTTTTTT	CSASYGGELFF
-	TRBV27	TRBJ1-6	-	TGTGCCAGCAGTTTCCTCCAGGAACCCCTCCACTTT	CASSFLQEPLHF